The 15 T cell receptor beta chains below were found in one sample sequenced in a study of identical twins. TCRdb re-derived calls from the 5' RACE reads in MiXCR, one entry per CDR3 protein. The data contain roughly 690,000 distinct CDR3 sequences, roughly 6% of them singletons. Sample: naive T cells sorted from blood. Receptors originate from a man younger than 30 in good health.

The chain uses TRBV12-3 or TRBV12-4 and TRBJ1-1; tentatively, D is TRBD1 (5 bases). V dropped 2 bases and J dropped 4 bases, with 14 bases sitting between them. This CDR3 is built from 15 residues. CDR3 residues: CASSLFPRGTTEAFF. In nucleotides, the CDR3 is TGTGCCAGCAGTTTATTCCCTCGGGGGACCACTGAAGCTTTCTTT.

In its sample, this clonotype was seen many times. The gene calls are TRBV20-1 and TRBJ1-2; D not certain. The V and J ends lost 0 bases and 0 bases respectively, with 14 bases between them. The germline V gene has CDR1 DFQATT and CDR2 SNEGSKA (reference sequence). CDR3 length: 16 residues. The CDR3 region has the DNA TGCAGTGCTAGAGATCCGATCTCTATAGCTAACTATGGCTACACCTTC. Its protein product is CSARDPISIANYGYTF.

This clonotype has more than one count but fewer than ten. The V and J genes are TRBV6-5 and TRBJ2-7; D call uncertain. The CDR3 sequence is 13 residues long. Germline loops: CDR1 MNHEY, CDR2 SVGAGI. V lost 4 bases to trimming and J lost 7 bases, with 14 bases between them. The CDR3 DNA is TGTGCCAGCAGTTTGGGTCACCTTTTTGAGCAGTACTTC. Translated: CASSLGHLFEQYF.

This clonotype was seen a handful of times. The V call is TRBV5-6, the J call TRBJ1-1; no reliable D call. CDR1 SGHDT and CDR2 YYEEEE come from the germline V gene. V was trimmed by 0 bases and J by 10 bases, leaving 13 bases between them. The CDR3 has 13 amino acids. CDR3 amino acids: CASSLALGSGAFF. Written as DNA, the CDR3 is TGTGCCAGCAGCTTGGCTCTTGGGTCGGGAGCTTTCTTT.

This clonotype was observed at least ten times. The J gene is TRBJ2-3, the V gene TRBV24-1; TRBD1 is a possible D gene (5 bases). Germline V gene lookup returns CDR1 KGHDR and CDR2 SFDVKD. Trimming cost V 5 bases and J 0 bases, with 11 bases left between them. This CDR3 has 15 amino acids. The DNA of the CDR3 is TGTGCCACCAGTGCCGACAGACGTAGCACAGATACGCAGTATTTT. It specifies CATSADRRSTDTQYF.

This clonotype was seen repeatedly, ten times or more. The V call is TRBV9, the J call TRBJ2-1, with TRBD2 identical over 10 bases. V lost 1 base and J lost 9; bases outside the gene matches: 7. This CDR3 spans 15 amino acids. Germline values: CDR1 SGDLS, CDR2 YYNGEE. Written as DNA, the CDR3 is TGTGCCAGCAGCGTACTAGCGGGAGATCGGAGTGAGCAGTTCTTC. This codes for CASSVLAGDRSEQFF.

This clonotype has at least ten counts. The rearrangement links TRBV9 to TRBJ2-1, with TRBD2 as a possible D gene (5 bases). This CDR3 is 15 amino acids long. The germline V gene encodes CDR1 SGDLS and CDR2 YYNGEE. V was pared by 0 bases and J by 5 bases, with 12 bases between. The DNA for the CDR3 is TGTGCCAGCAGCGTAGCTCTAGCTTCTCACAATGAGCAGTTCTTC. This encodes CASSVALASHNEQFF. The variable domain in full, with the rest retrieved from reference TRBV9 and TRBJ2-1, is DSGVTQTPKHLITATGQRVTLRCSPRSGDLSVYWYQQSLDQGLQFLIQYYNGEERAKGNILERFSAQQFPDLHSELNLSSLELGDSALYFCASSVALASHNEQFFGPGTRLTVL.

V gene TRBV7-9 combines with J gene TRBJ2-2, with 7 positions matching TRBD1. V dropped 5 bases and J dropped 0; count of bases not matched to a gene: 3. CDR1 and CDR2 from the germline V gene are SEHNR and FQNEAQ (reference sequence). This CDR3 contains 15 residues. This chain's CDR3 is CASSQDRPNTGELFF. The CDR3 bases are TGTGCCAGCAGCCAGGACAGGCCGAACACCGGGGAGCTGTTTTTT.

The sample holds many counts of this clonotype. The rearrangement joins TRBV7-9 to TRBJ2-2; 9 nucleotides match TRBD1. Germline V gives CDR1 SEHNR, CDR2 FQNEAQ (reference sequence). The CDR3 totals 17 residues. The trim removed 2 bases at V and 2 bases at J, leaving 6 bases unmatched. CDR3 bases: TGTGCCAGCAGCTTAAAGCCGGGACAGGGAAACACCGGGGAGCTGTTTTTT. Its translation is CASSLKPGQGNTGELFF.

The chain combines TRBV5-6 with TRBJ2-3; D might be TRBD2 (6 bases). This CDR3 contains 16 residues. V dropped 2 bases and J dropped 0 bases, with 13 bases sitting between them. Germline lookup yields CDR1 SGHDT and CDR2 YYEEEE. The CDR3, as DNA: TGTGCCAGCAGCTTTTGGGAGCGGGCTAGCACAGATACGCAGTATTTT. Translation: CASSFWERASTDTQYF.

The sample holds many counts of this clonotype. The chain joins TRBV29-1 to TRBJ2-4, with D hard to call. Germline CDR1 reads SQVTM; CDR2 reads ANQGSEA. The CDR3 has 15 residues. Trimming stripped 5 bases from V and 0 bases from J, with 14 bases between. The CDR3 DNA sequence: TGCAGCGTTTATTTAGCCTTCGAAGCCAAAAACATTCAGTACTTC. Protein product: CSVYLAFEAKNIQYF. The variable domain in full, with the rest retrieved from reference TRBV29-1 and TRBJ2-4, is SAVISQKPSRDICQRGTSLTIQCQVDSQVTMMFWYRQQPGQSLTLIATANQGSEATYESGFVIDKFPISRPNLTFSTLTVSNMSPEDSSIYLCSVYLAFEAKNIQYFGAGTRLSVL.

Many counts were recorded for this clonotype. CDR3 residues: CSAPRLAGESVSTDTQYF. CDR3 bases: TGCAGTGCACCCAGACTAGCGGGAGAGTCGGTCAGCACAGATACGCAGTATTTT. V is TRBV20-1 and J is TRBJ2-3; TRBD2 aligns across 12 bases. CDR3 length equals 18 residues. J lost 0 bases, V lost 6 bases, and 13 bases had no gene match. Germline V lookup: CDR1 DFQATT, CDR2 SNEGSKA (reference sequence).

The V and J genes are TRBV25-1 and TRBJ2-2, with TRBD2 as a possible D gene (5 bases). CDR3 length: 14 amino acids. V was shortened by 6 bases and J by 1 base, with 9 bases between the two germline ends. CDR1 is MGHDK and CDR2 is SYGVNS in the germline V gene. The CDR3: CASRREMNTGELFF. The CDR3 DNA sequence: TGTGCCAGCAGGAGGGAGATGAACACCGGGGAGCTGTTTTTT.

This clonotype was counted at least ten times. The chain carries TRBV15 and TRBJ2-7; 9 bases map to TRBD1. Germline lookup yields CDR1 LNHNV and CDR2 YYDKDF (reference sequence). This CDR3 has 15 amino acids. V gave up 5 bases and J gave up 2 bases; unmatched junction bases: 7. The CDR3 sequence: CATSGSTGGAYEQYF. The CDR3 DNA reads TGTGCCACCAGCGGGTCGACAGGGGGGGCCTACGAGCAGTACTTC.

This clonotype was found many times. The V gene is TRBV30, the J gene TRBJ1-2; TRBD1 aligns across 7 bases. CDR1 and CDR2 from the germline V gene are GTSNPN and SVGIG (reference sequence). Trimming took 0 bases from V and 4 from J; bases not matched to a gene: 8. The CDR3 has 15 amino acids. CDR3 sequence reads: CAWSVLRGGRYGYTF. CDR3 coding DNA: TGTGCCTGGAGTGTACTCAGGGGGGGACGCTATGGCTACACCTTC.